This T cell receptor beta chain comes out of a study of blood T cells in healthy people across ages. Points on this clonotype: The antigen remains unidentified.

A second about 6 to 12 cycle PCR used barcoded and J-beta primers. In TCRdb, the 5' RACE reads were re-called with MiXCR into one record per CDR3 protein. The table includes hundreds of thousands of distinct CDR3 sequences, about half detected once. This CDR3 is built from 14 residues. Losses at the gene ends were 6 bases for V and 3 bases for J; bases not matched to a gene: 8. Germline CDR1 and CDR2: MGHDK and SYGVNS. General study results and limits: Researchers report that TCR beta diversity correlated strongly with naive T cell percentage. TCR beta diversity per million T cells fell roughly linearly with age.

The donors, healthy Caucasians from Russia, were aged roughly 6 to 90. It was approximately 10 milliliters of peripheral blood that were drawn from each donor. Sequences were obtained from blood. This chain joins TRBV25-1 and TRBJ2-7; 7 bases are shared with TRBD1. This TCR derives from a man older than 75 in good health. The CDR3: CASRAPGQSYEQYF. CDR3 DNA: TGTGCCAGCAGGGCTCCGGGACAGAGCTACGAGCAGTACTTC.